What follows are 9 T cell receptor beta chains derived from one specimen sequenced in a study of blood T cell repertoires in COVID-19. Repertoires were generated with immunoSEQ multiplex PCR, while TCRdb's copy carries only in-frame clones and drops some. Among about 260,000 clones, approximately 86% were seen once, and the ten largest hold over 2%. Sequenced sample: peripheral blood. These receptors came from a woman aged 45-59 years who had recovered from COVID-19.

The chain is built from TRBV3-1 (or the pseudogene TRBV3-2) and TRBJ2-1, with TRBD2 as a possible D gene (6 bases). The germline V and J ends were trimmed by 4 bases and 4 bases, with 17 bases remaining between them. This CDR3 comprises 16 residues. The V gene's germline CDR1 is LGHDT and CDR2 YNNKEL (reference sequence). CDR3: CASSPPRGSGYNEQFF. CDR3 nucleotide sequence: TGTGCCAGCAGCCCTCCTCGGGGTAGCGGATACAATGAGCAGTTCTTC.

J is TRBJ2-7 and V is TRBV9, with 8 bases that match TRBD1. Germline V gene lookup returns CDR1 SGDLS and CDR2 YYNGEE. This CDR3 region has 15 residues. Trimming took 4 bases from V and 1 from J; bases not matched to a gene: 7. The CDR3: CASSPRQGRSYEQYF. In nucleotides, the CDR3 is TGTGCCAGCAGCCCTCGACAGGGGAGGTCCTACGAGCAGTACTTC.

This clone was detected only a few times. The chain has TRBV5-1 and TRBJ2-2; 10 nucleotides agree with TRBD2. The CDR3 loop spans 15 amino acids. The V and J ends lost 3 bases and 7 bases, in that order; junction bases with no gene match: 6. The germline CDR1 and CDR2 sequences are SGHRS and YFSETQ. In DNA, the CDR3 is TGCGCCAGCAGCTCCGGACTAGCGGTGGGCGGGGAGCTGTTTTTT. Its protein product is CASSSGLAVGGELFF.

The chain couples TRBV2 to TRBJ2-7; tentatively, D is TRBD2 (5 bases). Trimming cost V 3 bases and J 3 bases, with 18 bases left between them. This CDR3 spans 16 amino acids. Germline values: CDR1 SNHLY, CDR2 FYNNEI. The CDR3 protein is CASSDVGPLTNYEQYF. Written as DNA, the CDR3 is TGTGCCAGCAGTGATGTTGGACCCTTGACTAACTACGAGCAGTACTTC.

The chain combines TRBV4-3 with TRBJ2-4; 7 bases are shared with TRBD2. The CDR3 has 14 residues. The V gene's germline CDR1 is LGHNA and CDR2 YSLEER. J lost 7 bases, V lost 0 bases, and 3 bases had no gene match. The CDR3 DNA is TGCGCCAGCAGCCAAGAAACCGGGAGGAACATTCAGTACTTC. Translated, it gives CASSQETGRNIQYF.

This chain uses TRBV4-1 with TRBJ1-1; 8 bases are shared with TRBD1. V trimming: 0 bases; J trimming: 5 bases; junction bases outside the gene matches: 8. The CDR3 is 16 amino acids. Germline V lookup: CDR1 MGHRA, CDR2 YSYEKL. CDR3 amino acids: CASSQDGWTGRTEAFF. CDR3 nucleotides: TGCGCCAGCAGCCAAGATGGATGGACAGGGAGAACTGAAGCTTTCTTT.

CDR3 protein: CASSLDYYTGELFF. In nucleotides, the CDR3 is TGTGCCAGCAGTTTAGACTATTACACCGGGGAGCTGTTTTTT. The genes are TRBV2 and TRBJ2-2, with D possibly TRBD2 on 5 matching bases. The CDR3 runs to 14 residues. Per the germline V gene, CDR1 is SNHLY and CDR2 is FYNNEI. V was shortened by 5 bases and J by 3 bases, with 10 bases between the two germline ends.

V is TRBV28 and J is TRBJ1-1; D ambiguous. V gave up 4 bases and J gave up 12 bases, with 18 bases separating them. CDR1 is MDHEN, CDR2 SYDVKM, per germline. The CDR3 consists of 13 residues. This chain's CDR3 is CASSSQAALWSFF. The DNA of the CDR3 is TGTGCCAGCAGTTCTCAGGCCGCATTATGGTCTTTCTTT.

V is TRBV27 and J is TRBJ2-1; TRBD2 agrees at 8 bases. This CDR3 has 19 amino acids. After removal of 3 bases from V and 4 bases from J, the junction contained 17 bases not matched to a gene. Germline CDR1 and CDR2: MNHEY and SMNVEV (reference sequence). CDR3 sequence (DNA): TGTGCCAGCAGTTTGACCGCAGGGTCAACGGGGGGGTTATACAATGAGCAGTTCTTC. It translates to CASSLTAGSTGGLYNEQFF.